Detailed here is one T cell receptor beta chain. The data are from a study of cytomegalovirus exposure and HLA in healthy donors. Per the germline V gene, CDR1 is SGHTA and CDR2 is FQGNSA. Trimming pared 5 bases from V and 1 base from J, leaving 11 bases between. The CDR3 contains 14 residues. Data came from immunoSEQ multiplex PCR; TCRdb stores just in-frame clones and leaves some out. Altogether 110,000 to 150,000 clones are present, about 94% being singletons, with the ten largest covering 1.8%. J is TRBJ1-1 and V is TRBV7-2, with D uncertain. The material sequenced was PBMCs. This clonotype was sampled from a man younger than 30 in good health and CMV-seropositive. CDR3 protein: CASSVTPGNTEAFF. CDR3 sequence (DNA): TGTGCCAGCAGCGTAACACCAGGGAACACTGAAGCTTTCTTT. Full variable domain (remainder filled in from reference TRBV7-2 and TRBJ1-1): GAGVSQSPSNKVTEKGKDVELRCDPISGHTALYWYRQSLGQGLEFLIYFQGNSAPDKSGLPSDRFSAERTGGSVSTLTIQRTQQEDSAVYLCASSVTPGNTEAFFGQGTRLTVV.